These T cell receptor beta chains were read from a single sample in a study of cytomegalovirus exposure and HLA in healthy donors. The data were produced by immunoSEQ multiplex PCR, yet TCRdb's version contains in-frame clones alone and is incomplete. This repertoire shows 150,000 to 200,000 clones, roughly 80% found once; its top ten account for roughly 5%. The sample consisted of PBMCs. These receptors were collected from a male donor in good health and CMV-seronegative. The CDR3 runs from the conserved cysteine through the conserved F or W.

V,CDR3
TRBV9,CASSEWGQGGEQYF
TRBV7-9,CASSLESGMGYEQYF
TRBV28,CASLSGGGGNTIYF
TRBV28,CASSSGLYGYTF
TRBV6-1,CASIGVQGGNEQFF
TRBV5-1,CASRKTGSGETQYF
TRBV7-9,CASSAERGTGETQYF
TRBV7-9,CASSLARGGLGNQPQHF
TRBV30,CAWSVGQHSNQPQHF
TRBV11-2,CASSLDRNTEAFF
TRBV7-2,CASSPGQGVVETQYF
TRBV6-5,CASRQGKRNTEAFF
TRBV5-1,CASSSGQGATNEKLFF
TRBV27,CASRVAGGYEQYF
TRBV11-2,CASGTWGYEQYF
TRBV11-2,CASRQGREQYF
TRBV30,CAWSVRRHGAFF
TRBV6-5,CASSKEYDEQFF
TRBV7-9,CASRPKTGDTEAFF
TRBV4-2,CASSWPPGLAGHSPTDTQYF
TRBV27,CASRPTGKRADTQYF
TRBV30,CAWRHGQAGEAFF
TRBV14,CASSLPGSARYGYTF